A single sample gave rise to the 21 T cell receptor beta chains below, sequenced in a study of shared clonotypes between healthy human individuals. Profiled with immunoSEQ multiplex PCR; TCRdb holds only in-frame clones, not every one. The data contain approximately 710,000 clones, less than 95% of them singletons. Input material: memory CD8+ T cells from PBMCs. Stated subset: CD45RO+ cells pooled with CCR7-negative TemRA cells. These receptors were collected from a young man in good health. Some clones in this sample may be carry-over from other donors' samples.

The chain employs TRBV9 and TRBJ1-2, with D perhaps matching TRBD1 (6 bases). V was clipped by 4 bases and J by 1 base, with 11 bases between them. The CDR3 length is 14 residues. CDR1 is SGDLS and CDR2 is YYNGEE in the germline V gene. DNA of the CDR3: TGTGCCAGCAGCCTCAACAGGGTTAACTATGGCTACACCTTC. Translated, it gives CASSLNRVNYGYTF. Together with reference TRBV9 and TRBJ1-2, the CDR3 gives the full variable domain: DSGVTQTPKHLITATGQRVTLRCSPRSGDLSVYWYQQSLDQGLQFLIQYYNGEERAKGNILERFSAQQFPDLHSELNLSSLELGDSALYFCASSLNRVNYGYTFGSGTRLTVV.

This clone was counted only a few times. The chain uses TRBV2 and TRBJ1-1; D is unclear. Trimming stripped 10 bases from V and 8 bases from J, with 5 bases between. The CDR3 is 8 amino acids. CDR1 is SNHLY and CDR2 is FYNNEI in the germline V gene. The CDR3 DNA reads as TGTGCCACCCTCGAAGCTTTCTTT. Protein: CATLEAFF.

The chain joins TRBV27 to TRBJ2-7; 9 bases fit TRBD1. Germline lookup yields CDR1 MNHEY and CDR2 SMNVEV (reference sequence). V shed 5 bases and J 2 bases; nucleotides not matched to a gene: 13. The CDR3 extends over 17 amino acids. The CDR3 loop is CASSPHSTGGLPYEQYF. The CDR3 nucleotides read TGTGCCAGCAGTCCCCACTCGACAGGGGGACTCCCCTACGAGCAGTACTTC.

The chain combines TRBV6-6 with TRBJ1-5; TRBD1 matches at 7 bases. CDR1 and CDR2 from the germline V gene are MNHNY and SVGAGI (reference sequence). This CDR3 has 16 amino acids. V lost 0 bases and J lost 2; bases outside the gene matches: 4. CDR3 DNA sequence: TGTGCCAGCAGTTACTCGCTTACAGGGGGCAATCAGCCCCAGCATTTT. Protein sequence: CASSYSLTGGNQPQHF.

The V gene is TRBV4-3, the J gene TRBJ1-2; tentatively, D is TRBD1 (6 bases). Per the germline V gene, CDR1 is LGHNA and CDR2 is YSLEER. The CDR3 sequence is 15 residues long. Trimming took 0 bases from V and 5 from J, leaving 13 bases between them. The CDR3 is CASSQDEIGQYGYTF. CDR3 bases: TGCGCCAGCAGCCAAGATGAGATAGGACAGTATGGCTACACCTTC.

A few counts support this clone. The chain employs TRBV19 and TRBJ1-1; the D gene is possibly TRBD1 (5 bases). This CDR3 contains 13 residues. Trimming pared 6 bases from V and 3 bases from J, leaving 11 bases between. CDR1 is LNHDA, CDR2 SQIVND, per germline (reference sequence). The CDR3 DNA reads TGTGCCAGTAGATCCTTAGGGGACACTGAAGCTTTCTTT. It translates to CASRSLGDTEAFF.

The chain has TRBV4-3 and TRBJ2-1; D remains ambiguous. The CDR3 runs 15 residues. V was cut by 1 base and J by 3 bases, with 10 bases left in between. Germline V gene data show CDR1 as LGHNA and CDR2 as YSLEER. CDR3: CASSQARQLYNEQFF. The DNA for the CDR3 is TGCGCCAGCAGCCAAGCGCGGCAGCTCTACAATGAGCAGTTCTTC.

The J gene is TRBJ2-7, the V gene TRBV6-5, with unresolved D. Looked up from germline, CDR1 is MNHEY and CDR2 is SVGAGI. Trimming took 6 bases from V and 0 from J, leaving 9 bases between them. This CDR3 region has 13 residues. Written as DNA, the CDR3 is TGTGCCAGCAGCCCGGGCAGCTCCTACGAGCAGTACTTC. As protein: CASSPGSSYEQYF.

This chain's CDR3 is CASSEYPPDVSGANVLTF. CDR3 sequence (DNA): TGCGCCAGCAGTGAGTACCCGCCGGACGTCTCTGGGGCCAACGTCCTGACTTTC. The rearrangement links TRBV10-1 to TRBJ2-6, with D unresolved. The V end was cut by 1 base, the J end by 0 bases, with 13 bases between. Germline loops: CDR1 WNHNN, CDR2 SYGVQD (reference sequence). CDR3 size: 18 residues.

The gene calls are TRBV4-3 and TRBJ2-2; D is perhaps TRBD1 (5 bases). The CDR3 is made up of 17 amino acids. The germline V gene encodes CDR1 LGHNA and CDR2 YSLEER. The V gene lost 0 bases and the J gene lost 3 bases, with 14 bases spanning the gap. The CDR3 coding sequence is TGCGCCAGCAGCCAAGATGGGCCAGGGTGGTACACCGGGGAGCTGTTTTTT. This translates into CASSQDGPGWYTGELFF.

This clone was seen only once. The chain joins TRBV11-2 to TRBJ2-7, with 12 bases aligning to TRBD2. Germline loops: CDR1 SGHAT, CDR2 FQNNGV. The CDR3 covers 16 residues. The ends lost 4 bases at V and 6 bases at J; junction bases unmatched: 10. The CDR3 DNA follows: TGTGCCAGCAGCTCCACTGGGACTAGCGGGTGGGGCGAGCAGTACTTC. Its protein is CASSSTGTSGWGEQYF.

This clone was recorded once. J is TRBJ2-1 and V is TRBV27, with 10 bases that match TRBD2. After removal of 5 bases from V and 7 bases from J, the junction contained 8 bases not matched to a gene. The CDR3 extends over 15 amino acids. Germline CDR1 is MNHEY and CDR2 is SMNVEV (reference sequence). CDR3 region: CASSALAGVGNEQFF. CDR3 coding DNA: TGTGCCAGCAGTGCCCTAGCGGGAGTGGGGAATGAGCAGTTCTTC.

This chain connects TRBV4-3 to TRBJ2-5; D remains unclear. This CDR3 has 13 amino acids. CDR1 is LGHNA, CDR2 YSLEER, per germline. V was pared by 4 bases and J by 5 bases, with 11 bases between. CDR3: CASSRKLVETQYF. CDR3 coding DNA: TGCGCCAGCAGCCGTAAGCTGGTCGAGACCCAGTACTTC.

The count of this clone is one. The V gene is TRBV7-8, the J gene TRBJ2-7, with D tentatively TRBD1 (6 bases). V was clipped by 5 bases and J by 3 bases, with 11 bases between them. The V gene's germline CDR1 is SGHVS and CDR2 FQNEAQ. CDR3 size: 13 residues. The CDR3 region has the DNA TGTGCCAGCAGCCTAGGACAGCTCTACGAGCAGTACTTC. It codes for CASSLGQLYEQYF. Full variable domain (rest looked up from reference TRBV7-8 and TRBJ2-7): GAGVSQSPRYKVAKRGQDVALRCDPISGHVSLFWYQQALGQGPEFLTYFQNEAQLDKSGLPSDRFFAERPEGSVSTLKIQRTQQEDSAVYLCASSLGQLYEQYFGPGTRLTVT.

This clone was counted once. J is TRBJ2-7 and V is TRBV7-3; no firm D call. Between the trimmed V and J ends, which lost 3 bases and 0 bases, there was a span of 6 bases. The CDR3 has 13 amino acids. The germline CDR1 and CDR2 sequences are SGHTA and FQGTGA. The CDR3 spells CASSFGYSYEQYF. The CDR3 nucleotides are TGTGCCAGCAGCTTCGGGTACTCCTACGAGCAGTACTTC.

The chain employs TRBV11-2 and TRBJ1-1; D uncertain. The CDR3 totals 13 residues. CDR1 and CDR2 (germline): SGHAT, FQNNGV. V shed 1 base and J shed 5 bases, with 8 bases lying between them. CDR3 bases: TGTGCCAGCAGCTTAGTGCTGGAGACTGAAGCTTTCTTT. Translating gives CASSLVLETEAFF.

J is TRBJ2-1 and V is TRBV15, with 8 bases that match TRBD2. This CDR3 has 16 amino acids. Germline V gene lookup returns CDR1 LNHNV and CDR2 YYDKDF (reference sequence). J lost 8 bases, V lost 0 bases, and 9 bases had no gene match. The DNA for the CDR3 is TGTGCCACCAGCAGAGATCCAGCGGGAGTCAGCGATGAGCAGTTCTTC. Its translation is CATSRDPAGVSDEQFF.

The CDR3 here is CASSFSYEQYF. The CDR3 DNA sequence: TGTGCCAGCAGCTTTTCCTACGAGCAGTACTTC. The gene calls are TRBV5-4 and TRBJ2-7, with D hard to call. V was cut by 2 bases and J by 1 base, with 1 base left in between. Germline loops: CDR1 SGHNT, CDR2 YYREEE (reference sequence). This CDR3 has 11 residues.

A single count supports this clone. The chain carries TRBV6-1 and TRBJ2-7, with a weak D call TRBD1 (6 bases). This CDR3 has 13 amino acids. CDR1 and CDR2 from the germline V gene are MNHNS and SASEGT. The ends were cut back, 6 bases at V and 4 bases at J, with 13 bases in the middle. As DNA, the CDR3 is TGTGCCAGCAGCCGTTTTACAGGGTACGAGCAGTACTTC. Its protein product is CASSRFTGYEQYF.

The chain recombines TRBV5-1 with TRBJ2-7, with 9 bases matching TRBD2. Losses at the gene ends were 1 base for V and 4 bases for J; bases not matched to a gene: 6. Per germline, CDR1 SGHRS and CDR2 YFSETQ. CDR3 length: 15 amino acids. The CDR3 region is CASSLWLAGKYEQYF. CDR3 nucleotide sequence: TGCGCCAGCAGCTTGTGGCTAGCGGGAAAGTACGAGCAGTACTTC.

The chain combines TRBV6-5 with TRBJ2-3, with 7 bases aligning to TRBD1. There are 15 residues in the CDR3. The ends lost 6 bases at V and 2 bases at J; junction bases unmatched: 8. The germline V gene encodes CDR1 MNHEY and CDR2 SVGAGI. The CDR3 DNA sequence: TGTGCCAGCAGCCGGGACAGCAGATTCACAGATACGCAGTATTTT. Amino acids: CASSRDSRFTDTQYF.